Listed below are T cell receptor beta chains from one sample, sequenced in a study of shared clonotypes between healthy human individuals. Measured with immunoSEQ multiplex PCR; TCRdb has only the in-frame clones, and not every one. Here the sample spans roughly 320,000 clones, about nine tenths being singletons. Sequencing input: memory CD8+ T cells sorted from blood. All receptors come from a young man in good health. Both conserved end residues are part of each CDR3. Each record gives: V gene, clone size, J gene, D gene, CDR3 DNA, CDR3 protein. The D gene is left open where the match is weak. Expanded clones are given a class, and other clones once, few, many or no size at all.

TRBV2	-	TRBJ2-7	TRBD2	TGTGCCAGCAGTGAATTATCCGGGACTAGCGGGAGTGGGTACTTC	CASSELSGTSGSGYF
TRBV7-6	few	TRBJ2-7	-	TGTGCCAGCAGCTTAGAAGCAGGGCGGAACTACGAGCAGTACTTC	CASSLEAGRNYEQYF
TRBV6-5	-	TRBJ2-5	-	TGTGCCAGCAGTTACTCGCGTACGGCTCAAGAGACCCAGTACTTC	CASSYSRTAQETQYF
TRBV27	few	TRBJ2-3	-	TGTGCCAGCTCACAGACAGGCGGGTACACAGATACGCAGTATTTT	CASSQTGGYTDTQYF
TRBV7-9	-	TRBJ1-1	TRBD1	TGTGCCAGCAGCCCCGGGACAGCTAACACTGAAGCTTTCTTT	CASSPGTANTEAFF
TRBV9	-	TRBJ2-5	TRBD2	TGTGCCAGCAGCGCCGGGACTAGCGGGAGTATGCAAGAGACCCAGTACTTC	CASSAGTSGSMQETQYF
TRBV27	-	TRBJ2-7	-	TGTGCCAGCAGTTTAGCTCGGGCCTACGAGCAGTACTTC	CASSLARAYEQYF
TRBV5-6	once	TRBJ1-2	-	TGTGCCAGCAGCTTGGGGGCCAGCTATGGCTACACCTTC	CASSLGASYGYTF
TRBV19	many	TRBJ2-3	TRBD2	TGTGCCAGTAGTATATTTGGGATTAGCGGGGGTTCAACAGATACGCAGTATTTT	CASSIFGISGGSTDTQYF
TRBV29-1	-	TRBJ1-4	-	TGCAGCGTTCTGAAGCAGGCCGATTTTAATGAAAAACTGTTTTTT	CSVLKQADFNEKLFF